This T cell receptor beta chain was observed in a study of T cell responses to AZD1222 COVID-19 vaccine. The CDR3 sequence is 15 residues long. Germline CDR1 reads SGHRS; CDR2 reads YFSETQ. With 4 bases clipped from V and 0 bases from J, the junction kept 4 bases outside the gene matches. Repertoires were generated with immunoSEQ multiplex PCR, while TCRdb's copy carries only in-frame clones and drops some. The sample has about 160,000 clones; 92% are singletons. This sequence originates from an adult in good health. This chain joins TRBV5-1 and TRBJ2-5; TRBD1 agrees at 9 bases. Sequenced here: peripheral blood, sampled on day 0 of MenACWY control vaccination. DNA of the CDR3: TGCGCCAGCAGCCAGGGACAGGGTTACCAAGAGACCCAGTACTTC. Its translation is CASSQGQGYQETQYF.